Each of the 6 T cell receptor beta chains below was sequenced from the same sample in a study of molecular identifiers for immune sequencing clone quantification. MiXCR was run by TCRdb on the PCR reads, yielding one entry per CDR3 protein. The sample has approximately 63,000 distinct CDR3 sequences, around a fifth seen once. The material sequenced was naive CD8+ T cells from blood, with Jurkat cell RNA spiked in. As for subset: FACS-sorted CD8+CD4-CCR7+CD45RA+ naive T cells. The receptors come from a human donor in good health. Some libraries in this study had Jurkat cell RNA spiked in.

This clonotype occurred a few times. This rearrangement joins TRBV20-1 to TRBJ2-7; D not resolved. Germline CDR1 is DFQATT and CDR2 is SNEGSKA (reference sequence). This CDR3 has 13 residues. V was trimmed by 6 bases and J by 0 bases, leaving 12 bases between them. CDR3 sequence: CSARTDTSYEQYF. CDR3 nucleotide sequence: TGCAGTGCACGGACGGATACCTCCTACGAGCAGTACTTC.

Many counts were recorded for this clonotype. The rearrangement joins TRBV28 to TRBJ1-1, with no clear D. Germline CDR1 is MDHEN and CDR2 is SYDVKM. The CDR3 is 15 residues long. V was clipped by 4 bases and J by 5 bases, with 17 bases between them. The CDR3 sequence is CASSSLGEKGTEAFF. The CDR3 region has the DNA TGTGCCAGCAGTTCCCTTGGGGAGAAAGGAACTGAAGCTTTCTTT.

This clonotype was counted ten times or more. This chain connects TRBV7-6 to TRBJ1-4; no reliable D call. Germline CDR1 is SGHVS and CDR2 is FNYEAQ. This CDR3 has 12 residues. The V end lost 6 bases, the J end lost 7 bases, and 9 bases lay between the germline ends. CDR3 sequence reads: CASSLEGEKLFF. The CDR3 DNA follows: TGTGCCAGCAGTTTGGAAGGTGAAAAACTGTTTTTT.

This clonotype was seen at least ten times. The V and J genes are TRBV4-3 and TRBJ2-2, with no clear D. This CDR3 region has 16 residues. In germline, CDR1 is LGHNA, CDR2 YSLEER. V lost 0 bases and J 6 bases, leaving 14 bases between the germline ends. CDR3 residues: CASSQDIGGVAGELFF. In DNA form, the CDR3 reads TGCGCCAGCAGCCAAGATATTGGCGGAGTTGCCGGGGAGCTGTTTTTT.

In its sample, this clonotype was seen many times. The chain is built from TRBV20-1 and TRBJ2-3; D is unclear. Per germline, CDR1 DFQATT and CDR2 SNEGSKA (reference sequence). This CDR3 spans 13 amino acids. Trimming took 6 bases from V and 2 from J, leaving 12 bases between them. The CDR3 sequence is CSAQDGFTDTQYF. In nucleotides, the CDR3 is TGCAGTGCCCAGGACGGATTCACAGATACGCAGTATTTT.

This clonotype was found many times. CDR3 in DNA: TGTGCCAGCAGTTTCAGGGACACAAACACAGATACGCAGTATTTT. Translation: CASSFRDTNTDTQYF. The chain links TRBV27 to TRBJ2-3, with a weak D call TRBD1 (6 bases). Germline V gene sequence: CDR1 MNHEY, CDR2 SMNVEV (reference sequence). This CDR3 region has 15 residues. Trimming took 3 bases from V and 2 from J, leaving 12 bases between them.